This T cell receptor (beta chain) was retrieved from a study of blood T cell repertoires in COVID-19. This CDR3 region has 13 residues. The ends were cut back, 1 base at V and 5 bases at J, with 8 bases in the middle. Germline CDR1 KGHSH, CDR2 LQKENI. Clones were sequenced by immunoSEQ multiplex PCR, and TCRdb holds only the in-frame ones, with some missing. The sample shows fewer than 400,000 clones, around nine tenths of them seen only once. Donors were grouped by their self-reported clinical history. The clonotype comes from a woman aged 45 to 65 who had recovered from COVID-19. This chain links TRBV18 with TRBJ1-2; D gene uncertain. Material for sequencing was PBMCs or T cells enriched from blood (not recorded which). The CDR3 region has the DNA TGTGCCAGCTCACCACAGGGAGGGTATGGCTACACCTTC. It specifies CASSPQGGYGYTF.